The sample holds many counts of the clone carrying this TCR beta chain. Its specificity is unknown. The CDR3 sequence is 17 residues long. Trimming shortened V by 1 base and J by 6 bases, and 20 bases separated the two germline ends. The germline V gene has CDR1 SGHRS and CDR2 YFSETQ. From the 5' RACE reads, TCRdb called clonotypes with MiXCR, one entry per CDR3 protein. The sample carries 200,000 to 300,000 distinct CDR3 sequences, 8% to 11% recorded once. This sample was taken from a study of CD8 T cells in ankylosing spondylitis. Study results and caveats: Reported data indicate significant enrichment of disease-linked clones within matched ankylosing spondylitis synovial fluid. Ankylosing spondylitis blood seemed to carry a telltale TCR beta motif made of fewer than 10 highly homologous variants.

The sequenced sample consisted of blood, either unsorted or a sorted T cell fraction (not recorded which). The chain carries TRBV5-1 and TRBJ2-1; no clear D gene. This clonotype originated in a male donor with ankylosing spondylitis or in good health (not recorded which). The CDR3 bases are TGCGCCAGCAGCTTGTTTGTTGGGCAGGTTGAAACCAATGAGCAGTTCTTC. It encodes CASSLFVGQVETNEQFF. Filled out from reference TRBV5-1 and TRBJ2-1, the complete variable domain reads KAGVTQTPRYLIKTRGQQVTLSCSPISGHRSVSWYQQTPGQGLQFLFEYFSETQRNKGNFPGRFSGRQFSNSRSEMNVSTLELGDSALYLCASSLFVGQVETNEQFFGPGTRLTVL.